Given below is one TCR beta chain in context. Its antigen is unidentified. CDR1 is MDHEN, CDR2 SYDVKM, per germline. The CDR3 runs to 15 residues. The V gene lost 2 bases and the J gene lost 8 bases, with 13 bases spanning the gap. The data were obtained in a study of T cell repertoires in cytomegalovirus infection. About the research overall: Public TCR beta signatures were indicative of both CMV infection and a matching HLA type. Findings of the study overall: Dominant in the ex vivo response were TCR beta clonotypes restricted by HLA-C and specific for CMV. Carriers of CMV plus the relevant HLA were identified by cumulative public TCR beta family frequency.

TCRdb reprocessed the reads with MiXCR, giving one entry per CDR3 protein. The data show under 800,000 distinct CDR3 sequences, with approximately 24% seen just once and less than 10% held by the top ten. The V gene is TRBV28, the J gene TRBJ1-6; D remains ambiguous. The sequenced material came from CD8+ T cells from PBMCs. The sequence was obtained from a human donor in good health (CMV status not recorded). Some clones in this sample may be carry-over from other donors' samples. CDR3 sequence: CASSLPRAAYSPLHF. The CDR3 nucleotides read TGTGCCAGCAGTTTACCTAGGGCAGCTTATTCACCCCTCCACTTT.